These 24 T cell receptor beta chains were all obtained from the same sample, sequenced in a study of blood T cell repertoires in COVID-19. Method: immunoSEQ multiplex PCR; TCRdb's copy keeps in-frame clones and lacks some. The table has 62,000 or so clones, around 90% seen once; the top ten hold about 2.3%. The specimen was peripheral blood. These receptor sequences come from a human donor in a cohort sampled during active COVID-19.

The chain uses TRBV5-5 and TRBJ1-2, with 7 bases that match TRBD1. V lost 3 bases, J lost 7 bases, and 6 bases stayed unmatched. The germline V gene encodes CDR1 SGHKS and CDR2 YYEKEE (reference sequence). The CDR3 spans 13 residues. The CDR3 sequence is CASSSRTGSGYTF. CDR3 in DNA: TGTGCCAGCAGCTCACGGACAGGCTCTGGCTACACCTTC.

CDR3 amino acids: CASSFFGGRGQYNEQFF. In DNA form, the CDR3 reads TGTGCCAGCAGTTTTTTTGGAGGGCGGGGGCAATACAATGAGCAGTTCTTC. The chain is built from TRBV27 and TRBJ2-1; a weak D match, TRBD2 (7 bases). Per the germline V gene, CDR1 is MNHEY and CDR2 is SMNVEV (reference sequence). There are 17 residues in the CDR3. V shed 3 bases and J shed 4 bases, with 19 bases lying between them.

This clone was seen only a few times. J is TRBJ2-1 and V is TRBV7-2; 9 bases are a match to TRBD2. The junction had 6 bases not matched to a gene; V was cut back by 1 base and J by 8 bases. The germline gives CDR1 SGHTA, CDR2 FQGNSA. The CDR3 loop spans 15 amino acids. CDR3 sequence (DNA): TGTGCCAGCAGCTTAGGAGCGGGAGGAGGCGATGAGCAGTTCTTC. Translation gives CASSLGAGGGDEQFF.

This chain connects TRBV27 to TRBJ1-1; D possibly corresponds to TRBD1 (5 bases). CDR1 is MNHEY, CDR2 SMNVEV, per germline (reference sequence). Trimming shortened V by 5 bases and J by 4 bases, and 8 bases separated the two germline ends. The CDR3 consists of 12 residues. The CDR3 DNA sequence: TGTGCCAGCAGTCGCAGGGTCACTGAAGCTTTCTTT. The encoded protein is CASSRRVTEAFF.

This chain joins TRBV28 and TRBJ2-7, with D perhaps TRBD1 (6 bases). The CDR3 sequence is 15 residues long. V lost 5 bases, J lost 4 bases, and 18 bases lay in between. Germline V lookup: CDR1 MDHEN, CDR2 SYDVKM. This chain's CDR3 is CASSPGQILTYEQYF. The CDR3 DNA follows: TGTGCCAGCAGTCCAGGACAGATCCTTACTTACGAGCAGTACTTC.

This chain joins TRBV29-1 and TRBJ2-4, with 8 bases fitting TRBD1. CDR3 length: 14 residues. V shed 6 bases, J shed 9 bases, and the junction held 13 bases outside the gene matches. In germline, CDR1 is SQVTM, CDR2 ANQGSEA. CDR3 sequence: CSVGDRGGGGIQYF. The CDR3 DNA is TGCAGCGTCGGAGACAGGGGAGGAGGGGGCATTCAGTACTTC. The full variable domain, in which reference TRBV29-1 and TRBJ2-4 provide the parts outside the CDR3, is SAVISQKPSRDICQRGTSLTIQCQVDSQVTMMFWYRQQPGQSLTLIATANQGSEATYESGFVIDKFPISRPNLTFSTLTVSNMSPEDSSIYLCSVGDRGGGGIQYFGAGTRLSVL.

This clone was seen a handful of times. The gene calls are TRBV7-8 and TRBJ1-5; a weak D match, TRBD1 (6 bases). The CDR3 has 15 residues. The germline V gene encodes CDR1 SGHVS and CDR2 FQNEAQ. V was clipped by 3 bases and J by 5 bases, with 14 bases between them. CDR3 amino acids: CASSLGGQTYQPQHF. The CDR3, as DNA: TGTGCCAGCAGCTTGGGCGGACAGACTTATCAGCCCCAGCATTTT.

The chain recombines TRBV10-2 with TRBJ1-1; D perhaps matches TRBD1 (5 bases). Looked up from germline, CDR1 is WSHSY and CDR2 is SAAADI. Trimming shortened V by 6 bases and J by 0 bases, and 14 bases separated the two germline ends. The CDR3 sequence is 15 residues long. The CDR3 DNA follows: TGCGCCAGCAGCGCCCCGACAGCTATGAACACTGAAGCTTTCTTT. Protein: CASSAPTAMNTEAFF.

The rearrangement uses TRBV28 and TRBJ2-3; possible D gene TRBD2, 5 bases. Trimming took off 5 bases at V and 0 bases at J, with 18 bases between the two ends. Per the germline V gene, CDR1 is MDHEN and CDR2 is SYDVKM. This CDR3 contains 17 residues. The CDR3 spells CASSSEDRTGSTDTQYF. The CDR3 region has the DNA TGTGCCAGCAGTAGCGAAGATCGGACTGGAAGCACAGATACGCAGTATTTT. Drawing the rest from reference TRBV28 and TRBJ2-3, the complete variable domain is DVKVTQSSRYLVKRTGEKVFLECVQDMDHENMFWYRQDPGLGLRLIYFSYDVKMKEKGDIPEGYSVSREKKERFSLILESASTNQTSMYLCASSSEDRTGSTDTQYFGPGTRLTVL.

Only one count was recorded for this clone. This chain connects TRBV6-2 or TRBV6-3 to TRBJ2-3; 7 bases fit TRBD1. CDR1 is MNHEY and CDR2 is SVGEGT in the germline V gene. This CDR3 comprises 14 residues. Trimming removed 5 bases from V and 2 bases from J; junction bases left unmatched: 4. CDR3 DNA sequence: TGTGCCAGCAGTGCAGGGGGATCCACAGATACGCAGTATTTT. It yields the protein CASSAGGSTDTQYF.

This rearrangement joins TRBV7-8 to TRBJ1-5; 9 bases agree with TRBD1. V lost 5 bases and J lost 5; bases outside the gene matches: 7. The CDR3 length is 15 residues. The germline V gene encodes CDR1 SGHVS and CDR2 FQNEAQ. DNA of the CDR3: TGTGCCAGCAGCCCCCCGACAGGGGGTCATCAGCCCCAGCATTTT. Protein product: CASSPPTGGHQPQHF.

A single count supports this clone. The gene calls are TRBV4-3 and TRBJ2-7; 9 nucleotides agree with TRBD2. Germline V gene sequence: CDR1 LGHNA, CDR2 YSLEER. The CDR3 consists of 15 residues. Unmatched junction bases numbered 5, after V lost 1 base and J lost 4 bases. The CDR3 DNA follows: TGCGCCAGCAGCCAAGCGGCGGGAGGGCAGTACGAGCAGTACTTC. It codes for CASSQAAGGQYEQYF.

The rearrangement joins TRBV30 to TRBJ2-1; TRBD2 is a possible D gene (5 bases). Trimming stripped 3 bases from V and 2 bases from J, with 11 bases between. From germline, CDR1 is GTSNPN and CDR2 SVGIG (reference sequence). This CDR3 is built from 14 residues. CDR3 in DNA: TGTGCCTGGAGCACGGACTCCGCCTACAATGAGCAGTTCTTC. The encoded protein is CAWSTDSAYNEQFF.

The chain employs TRBV5-6 and TRBJ2-3; TRBD2 agrees at 8 bases. Germline V gene lookup returns CDR1 SGHDT and CDR2 YYEEEE. J lost 0 bases, V lost 4 bases, and 4 bases had no gene match. This CDR3 is 15 amino acids long. The DNA for the CDR3 is TGTGCCAGCAGCCAGATAGCGGGGAGCACAGATACGCAGTATTTT. Encoded protein: CASSQIAGSTDTQYF.

The chain uses TRBV7-9 and TRBJ2-7; 7 nucleotides agree with TRBD2. This CDR3 region has 16 residues. After removal of 5 bases from V and 7 bases from J, the junction contained 17 bases not matched to a gene. In germline, CDR1 is SEHNR, CDR2 FQNEAQ (reference sequence). The CDR3 here is CASSPDWESGAREQYF. CDR3 nucleotides: TGTGCCAGCAGCCCCGATTGGGAAAGCGGGGCCAGGGAGCAGTACTTC.

The chain links TRBV2 to TRBJ2-6; possible D gene TRBD1, 5 bases. The CDR3 sequence is 16 residues long. Germline V gene lookup returns CDR1 SNHLY and CDR2 FYNNEI. V was pared by 11 bases and J by 5 bases, with 22 bases between. The CDR3 loop is CAVPVTAGGRANVLTF. CDR3 nucleotide sequence: TGTGCCGTCCCCGTGACAGCTGGCGGCCGGGCCAACGTCCTGACTTTC.

The genes are TRBV3-1 (or the pseudogene TRBV3-2) and TRBJ1-2, with D possibly TRBD1 on 5 matching bases. The CDR3 sequence is 13 residues long. Germline V lookup: CDR1 LGHDT, CDR2 YNNKEL (reference sequence). With 4 bases removed from V and 7 bases from J, the gap between germline ends came to 13 bases. The CDR3 loop reads CASSRSTAGGYTF. CDR3 coding DNA: TGTGCCAGCAGCCGCTCGACAGCCGGTGGCTACACCTTC.

The CDR3 nucleotides read TGTGCCAGCTCACTCCCCGGGACAGGTAGCTCCTACGAGCAGTACTTC. The encoded protein is CASSLPGTGSSYEQYF. V is TRBV18 and J is TRBJ2-7; 8 nucleotides align to TRBD1. The CDR3 is made up of 16 amino acids. Germline-derived CDR1 and CDR2 are KGHSH and LQKENI. V gave up 4 bases and J gave up 0 bases; unmatched junction bases: 8.

The J gene is TRBJ2-7, the V gene TRBV11-2; 8 bases are a match to TRBD1. This CDR3 has 17 residues. Per germline, CDR1 SGHAT and CDR2 FQNNGV. V trimming: 4 bases; J trimming: 0 bases; junction bases outside the gene matches: 11. The DNA for the CDR3 is TGTGCCAGCAGCTCCCTAATAGGGGACAGGAGCTCCTACGAGCAGTACTTC. The encoded protein is CASSSLIGDRSSYEQYF.

The CDR3 protein is CASSPGVVDEQYF. In DNA form, the CDR3 reads TGTGCCAGCAGCCCAGGGGTGGTCGACGAGCAGTACTTC. The chain recombines TRBV7-3 with TRBJ2-7; tentative D call: TRBD1 (6 bases). CDR3 length: 13 amino acids. Germline V lookup: CDR1 SGHTA, CDR2 FQGTGA. The germline V and J ends were trimmed by 5 bases and 5 bases, with 13 bases remaining between them.

The chain has TRBV4-3 and TRBJ2-1; 11 positions match TRBD1. Germline V gene sequence: CDR1 LGHNA, CDR2 YSLEER. Trimming at V came to 0 bases and at J to 6 bases, leaving 4 bases not matched to a gene. CDR3 size: 16 residues. The chain's CDR3 is CASSQDRGTGGNEQFF. In DNA form, the CDR3 reads TGCGCCAGCAGCCAAGATCGGGGGACAGGGGGCAATGAGCAGTTCTTC.

The chain carries TRBV27 and TRBJ1-2, with D uncertain. Trimming removed 0 bases from V and 5 bases from J, with 10 bases in between. The CDR3 is made up of 14 amino acids. Germline lookup yields CDR1 MNHEY and CDR2 SMNVEV (reference sequence). DNA for the CDR3: TGTGCCAGCAGTTTATCCACCAACGCGTATGGCTACACCTTC. It translates to CASSLSTNAYGYTF.

This clone was found a few times. The chain joins TRBV6-5 to TRBJ1-3; D gene unclear. Looked up from germline, CDR1 is MNHEY and CDR2 is SVGAGI. V lost 0 bases, J lost 1 base, and 7 bases lay in between. The CDR3 covers 15 residues. CDR3 in DNA: TGTGCCAGCAGTTACTCGATCGGGTCTGGAAACACCATATATTTT. Translation gives CASSYSIGSGNTIYF.

The V and J genes are TRBV27 and TRBJ2-3; 7 bases line up with TRBD2. The CDR3 consists of 14 residues. V shed 7 bases and J 3 bases; nucleotides not matched to a gene: 7. CDR1 MNHEY and CDR2 SMNVEV come from the germline V gene (reference sequence). The CDR3 here is CASTTLAGTDTQYF. The CDR3 DNA follows: TGTGCCAGCACAACTTTAGCGGGTACAGATACGCAGTATTTT.